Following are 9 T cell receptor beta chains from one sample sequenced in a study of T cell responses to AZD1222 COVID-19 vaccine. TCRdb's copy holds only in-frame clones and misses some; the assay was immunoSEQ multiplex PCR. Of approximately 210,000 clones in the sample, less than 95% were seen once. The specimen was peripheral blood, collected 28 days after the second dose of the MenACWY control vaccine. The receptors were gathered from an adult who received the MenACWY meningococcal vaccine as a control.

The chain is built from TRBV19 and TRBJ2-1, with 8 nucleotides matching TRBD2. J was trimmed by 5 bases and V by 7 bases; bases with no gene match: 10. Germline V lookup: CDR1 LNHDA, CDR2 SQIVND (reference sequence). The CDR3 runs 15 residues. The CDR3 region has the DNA TGTGCCAGTACCCCGGGAGGCGGGAGGCACAATGAGCAGTTCTTC. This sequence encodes CASTPGGGRHNEQFF.

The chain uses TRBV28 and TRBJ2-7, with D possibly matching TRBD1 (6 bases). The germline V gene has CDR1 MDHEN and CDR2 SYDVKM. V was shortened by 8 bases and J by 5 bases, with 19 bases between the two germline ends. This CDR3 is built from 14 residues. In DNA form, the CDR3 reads TGTGCCAGCCTTAGGCGACAGGCCGACGACGAGCAGTACTTC. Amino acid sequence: CASLRRQADDEQYF. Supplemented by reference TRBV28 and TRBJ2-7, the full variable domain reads DVKVTQSSRYLVKRTGEKVFLECVQDMDHENMFWYRQDPGLGLRLIYFSYDVKMKEKGDIPEGYSVSREKKERFSLILESASTNQTSMYLCASLRRQADDEQYFGPGTRLTVT.

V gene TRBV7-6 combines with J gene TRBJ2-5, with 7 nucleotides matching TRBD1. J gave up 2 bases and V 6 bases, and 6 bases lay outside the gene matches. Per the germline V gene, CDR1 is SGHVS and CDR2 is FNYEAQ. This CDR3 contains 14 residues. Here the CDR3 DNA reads TGTGCCAGCAGGTTTATGGACAGGCAAGAGACCCAGTACTTC. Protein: CASRFMDRQETQYF.

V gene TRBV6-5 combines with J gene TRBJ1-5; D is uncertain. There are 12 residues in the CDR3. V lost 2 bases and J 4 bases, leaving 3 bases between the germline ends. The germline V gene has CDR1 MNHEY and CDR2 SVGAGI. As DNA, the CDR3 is TGTGCCAGCAGTTACGTGAATCAGCCCCAGCATTTT. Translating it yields CASSYVNQPQHF.

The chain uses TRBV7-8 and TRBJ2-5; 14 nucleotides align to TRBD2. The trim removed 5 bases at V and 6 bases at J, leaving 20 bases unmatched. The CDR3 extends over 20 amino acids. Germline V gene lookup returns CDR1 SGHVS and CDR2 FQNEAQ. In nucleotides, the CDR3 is TGTGCCAGCAGCCCCCCGGGACTAGCGGGAGCGCCTATCCTTATTCAGACCCAGTACTTC. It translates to CASSPPGLAGAPILIQTQYF.

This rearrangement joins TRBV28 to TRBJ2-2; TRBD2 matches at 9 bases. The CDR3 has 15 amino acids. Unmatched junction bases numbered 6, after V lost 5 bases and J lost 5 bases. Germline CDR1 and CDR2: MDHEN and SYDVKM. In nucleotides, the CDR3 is TGTGCCAGCAGTCGCGGGGGGGCTGGGACCGGGGAGCTGTTTTTT. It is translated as CASSRGGAGTGELFF.

CDR3 nucleotides: TGTGCCAGCAGTGAGGACTCCTACAATGAGCAGTTCTTC. Translated, it gives CASSEDSYNEQFF. J is TRBJ2-1 and V is TRBV6-4; D remains unclear. From germline, CDR1 is MRHNA and CDR2 SNTAGT. The germline V and J ends were trimmed by 3 bases and 0 bases, with 3 bases remaining between them. The CDR3 consists of 13 residues.

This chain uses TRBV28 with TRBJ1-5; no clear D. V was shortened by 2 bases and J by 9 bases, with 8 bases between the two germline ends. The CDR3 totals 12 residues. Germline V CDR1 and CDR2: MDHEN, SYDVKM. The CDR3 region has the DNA TGTGCCAGCAGTTTAAGGCCCCTGCCCCAGCATTTT. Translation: CASSLRPLPQHF.

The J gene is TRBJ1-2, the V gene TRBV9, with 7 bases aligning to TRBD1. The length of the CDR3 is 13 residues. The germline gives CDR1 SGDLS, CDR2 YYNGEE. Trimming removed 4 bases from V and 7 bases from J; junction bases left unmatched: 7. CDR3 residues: CASSTGVEGGYTF. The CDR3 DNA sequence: TGTGCCAGCAGCACAGGGGTGGAGGGTGGCTACACCTTC.